The rows below give T cell receptor beta chains drawn from one sample of a study of OX40 agonist ivuxolimab in advanced cancers. The repertoire was sequenced with immunoSEQ multiplex PCR; TCRdb's copy has only in-frame clones and lacks some. The table has about 36,000 clones, more than 60% seen once. The sequencing here drew on CD4+ or CD8+ T cells sorted from blood, taken in a trial of the OX40 agonist ivuxolimab. The receptors here all came from an adult with an advanced solid tumor such as melanoma, head and neck, liver or kidney cancer. Each CDR3 is given with its conserved first and last residue. A D gene is named only where the DNA matches it firmly. The listing skips clone size in some rows; elsewhere it reads once, few, many or a size class.

J,D,size,V,DNA,CDR3
TRBJ2-7,-,-,TRBV29-1,TGCAGCGTTGCTCCGGGCTACGAGCAGTACTTC,CSVAPGYEQYF
TRBJ2-7,-,-,TRBV2,TGTGCCAGCAGTGACCTTCGGGGCGAGCAGTACTTC,CASSDLRGEQYF
TRBJ2-3,TRBD2,few,TRBV9,TGTGCCAGCAGCGTCGGGACTAGCGGGCGGCTCACAGATACGCAGTATTTT,CASSVGTSGRLTDTQYF
TRBJ1-5,TRBD1,-,TRBV5-4,TGTGCCAGCAGCTTGGGCAGGGGGCGAGGCAATCAGCCCCAGCATTTT,CASSLGRGRGNQPQHF
TRBJ2-3,-,-,TRBV19,TGTGCCAGTAGTCGGGACTCATCTAGCACAGATACGCAGTATTTT,CASSRDSSSTDTQYF
TRBJ2-1,-,-,TRBV7-6,TGTGCCAGCAGCTTACCCAGGGGTGAGCAGTTCTTC,CASSLPRGEQFF
TRBJ1-4,-,-,TRBV4-2,TGTGCCAGCAGCCAAGATCTGGATGAAAAACTGTTTTTT,CASSQDLDEKLFF
TRBJ2-2,-,-,TRBV28,TGTGCCAGCAGTTTTTCGGTGGTCACCGGGGAGCTGTTTTTT,CASSFSVVTGELFF
TRBJ2-5,TRBD1,-,TRBV30,TGTGCCTGGAGTGTAGGACACCAGGGGGTGGAGACCCAGTACTTC,CAWSVGHQGVETQYF
TRBJ2-3,TRBD2,once,TRBV9,TGTGCCAGCAGCCCTGGGACTATCCCAGATACGCAGTATTTT,CASSPGTIPDTQYF